This TCR beta chain was observed in a study of blood T cell repertoires in COVID-19. Across the whole study: Researchers got acute and convalescent COVID-19 samples from the United States, Italy and Spain. PBMCs, B-cell-depleted T cells, or T cells provided the cDNA or gDNA that made up the material.

Sequencing used immunoSEQ multiplex PCR; TCRdb keeps in-frame clones, though not all of them. The top ten clones hold 0.99% of a sample with over 250,000 clones, 88% of them seen once. As concerns this clone: This specimen includes other DNA sequences encoding the same CDR3.

The CDR3 spans 13 residues. V was trimmed by 3 bases and J by 5 bases, leaving 10 bases between them. The germline V gene has CDR1 LNHDA and CDR2 SQIVND (reference sequence). The chain has TRBV19 and TRBJ1-2; D possibly corresponds to TRBD1 (5 bases). This sequence originates from a middle-aged woman who had recovered from COVID-19. The source material was peripheral blood. The CDR3: CASSIGGGYGYTF. The CDR3 DNA is TGTGCCAGTAGTATCGGGGGTGGTTATGGCTACACCTTC.